This T cell receptor beta chain was sequenced in a study of blood T cell repertoires in COVID-19. Profiled with immunoSEQ multiplex PCR; TCRdb holds only in-frame clones, not every one. The sample has 150,000 to 200,000 clones, approximately 90% seen once. Sequences were obtained from peripheral blood. The TCR comes from a man younger than 30 with active or convalescent COVID-19.

CDR3 sequence: CASSRSFEVQGYTF. CDR3 in DNA: TGTGCCAGCAGCCGATCTTTTGAGGTCCAGGGCTACACCTTC. The rearrangement joins TRBV11-2 to TRBJ1-2; unclear D gene. CDR1 and CDR2 from the germline V gene are SGHAT and FQNNGV. Trimming took 5 bases from V and 8 from J, leaving 18 bases between them. The CDR3 contains 14 residues.